The subject of this entry is one TCR beta chain. What this receptor recognizes is not known. There are no base qualities to consult, and no much larger clone falls within one base. The CDR3 contains 16 residues, cysteine and phenylalanine counted. Here the CDR3 DNA is all that survives: 48 bases in frame from base 1. From the germline V gene, CDR1 is MGHRA and CDR2 is YSYEKL. The junction carries 17 bases between V and J, which are trimmed by 2 bases and 3 bases respectively. The record originates from a study of shared clonotypes between healthy human individuals (dated by TCRdb to about 2020). About the full investigation: The cohort comprised two women and a few men aged 18 to 49 years. To increase sequencing depth and limit assay-specific biases, different laboratories used diverse techniques to prepare libraries and sequence TCR repertoires. Blood TCR repertoires of about five healthy adults were deeply sequenced to estimate repertoire size and the extent of clonotype sharing between individuals. For each donor, three plates each were used for CD4 naive and CD4 memory, two plates were used for CD8 naive, and one plate was used for CD8 memory. Per donor, leukapheresis produced somewhere between about 0.85 and 8.9 billion PBMCs. Summary of the overall study and its limitations: Naive subsets generally had larger estimated clonotype richness than memory subsets. Sampling was restricted to blood, and TCR repertoires in tissues likely differ from the TCR repertoires found in blood. Across a few donors, roughly 5% of naive CD4, roughly 3.5% of naive CD8, about 2% of memory CD4, and about 0.44% of memory CD8 clonotypes were shared. Because the study included only a small number of donors, the genetic and exposure-history diversity represented was limited. Even with the large sequencing depth, rarefaction of the sorted-subset datasets indicated that sequencing was incomplete. Pairwise subsampling indicated that sequencing depth was expected to affect the degree of clonotype sharing among donors. Compared with non-shared clonotypes, clonotypes shared by all four sorted-subset donors had higher generation probabilities.

TCR CDR3 regions were amplified from genomic DNA by multiplex PCR using the deep immunoSEQ assay. For each cell subset, the extracted genomic DNA was distributed evenly across all wells of several immunoSEQ 96-well plates, and each plate served as one replicate. For sorted subsets, each replicate PCR was loaded with 150 to 250 ng genomic DNA, equivalent to approximately 27,000 T cell genomes. The purified libraries were quantified using a Qubit 3.0 fluorometer, sized with a Bioanalyzer 2100, and then quantified again using the KAPA Library Quantification kit. Every immunoSEQ 96-well plate was sequenced on a separate single-read 150-cycle Illumina NextSeq 550 flow cell. As for the original processing: Because the immunoSEQ output included only junctional sequences and no quality scores, the filtering could not be the same as the filtering used for full-length reads. To assign V/J genes and CDR3, sequences were annotated against IMGT germline references using PyIR, a Python wrapper for IgBLAST v1.9. Reads were filtered out if the reads had weak V/J assignments (E-value above 1e-6), no CDR3, stop codons, out-of-frame junctions, or ambiguous translated residues. V3J clonotypes were defined as sequences sharing the same inferred V gene, J gene, and CDR3 amino acid sequence. To compute the percentage overlap between repertoires, the number of shared unique clonotypes was divided by the size of the smaller repertoire. RTK rarefaction, the Chao1 estimator, and Recon v2.1 estimates of unobserved clonotypes were used to assess repertoire richness. Generation probabilities were computed with OLGA for all TCRbeta clonotypes obtained by the gDNA method from several donors. TCRdb took over this immuneACCESS table, retaining in-frame rearrangements with V and J assigned. Such tables are incomplete; in checked studies, under half of the missing clones stem from an unresolved V gene, and the remainder is unexplained. Clone size and the V and J calls come from that table; the DNA yielded D and trimming. The sample table lists 1.6 million or so clones, 98% to 99% of them with a count of one. Approximately 0.4% of the sample rests with the top ten.

The donors were healthy, HIV-negative adults with no recently reported acute infections or vaccinations. All donors were Caucasian adults living in Nashville, Tennessee, USA. CD4+ T cells were enriched by magnetic negative selection, after which naive cells were positively selected on CD45RA and the negative fraction was taken as the memory subset. After blood collection by leukapheresis, PBMCs were isolated using Ficoll-Histopaque density gradient centrifugation and then cryopreserved in the vapor phase of liquid nitrogen. Analytical flow cytometry was used to check the purity and quantity of each magnetically sorted T cell population. Each sorted fraction had its genomic DNA isolated and then quantified by UV absorbance on a Nanodrop 2000c.

The chain is assembled from TRBV4-1 and TRBJ2-7, with no D gene named confidently. What was sequenced was naive CD4+ T cells sorted from blood. The label giving this sample's cell subset or site can be read as: CD45RA+ positively selected. This receptor was identified in a young man in good health. The CDR3 reads as follows: CASSQIWGTVYYEQYF. In nucleotide form, the sequence is TGCGCCAGCAGCCAAATTTGGGGTACGGTTTACTACGAGCAGTACTTC.